The source of this T cell receptor beta chain is a study of cytomegalovirus exposure and HLA in healthy donors. Remarks on this clone: What it binds is unknown.

This CDR3 has 14 amino acids. CDR1 LNHDA and CDR2 SQIVND come from the germline V gene (reference sequence). Trimming removed 5 bases at V and 1 base at J, with 11 bases between. This PCR relied on a set of 60 Vbeta primers and 13 Jbeta primers. Measured with immunoSEQ multiplex PCR; TCRdb has only the in-frame clones, and not every one. Of around 120,000 clones detected, about 80% appear once; the ten largest clones hold approximately 4%. Study-level results: Another analysis was done later, and it associated approximately 15,000 TCR beta sequences with HLA alleles at 0.05 false discovery rate. A later analysis showed HLA-associated TCR beta chains outstripping equally common others in clonal expansion.

The chain carries TRBV19 and TRBJ1-1; D remains unclear. Specimen: PBMCs. The clonotype was recovered from a woman in her forties in good health and CMV-seronegative. CDR3: CASSVGGPNTEAFF. The CDR3 bases are TGTGCCAGTAGTGTGGGTGGGCCGAACACTGAAGCTTTCTTT.